The T cell receptor beta chain under discussion was sequenced for a study of blood T cell repertoires in COVID-19. There are 15 residues in the CDR3. CDR1 and CDR2 (germline): SGHNT, YYREEE (reference sequence). V lost 4 bases and J lost 0; bases outside the gene matches: 4. Using immunoSEQ multiplex PCR, the repertoire was profiled, and TCRdb retains in-frame clones only, with some absent. The table has 200,000 to 250,000 clones, roughly 92% seen once. J is TRBJ2-7 and V is TRBV5-4, with 10 bases that match TRBD2. Material: peripheral blood. The TCR was taken from a man aged 55 to 70 with COVID-19, enrolled during active disease. The CDR3 sequence is CASSTGLAISYEQYF. CDR3 coding DNA: TGTGCCAGCAGCACGGGACTAGCGATCTCCTACGAGCAGTACTTC.